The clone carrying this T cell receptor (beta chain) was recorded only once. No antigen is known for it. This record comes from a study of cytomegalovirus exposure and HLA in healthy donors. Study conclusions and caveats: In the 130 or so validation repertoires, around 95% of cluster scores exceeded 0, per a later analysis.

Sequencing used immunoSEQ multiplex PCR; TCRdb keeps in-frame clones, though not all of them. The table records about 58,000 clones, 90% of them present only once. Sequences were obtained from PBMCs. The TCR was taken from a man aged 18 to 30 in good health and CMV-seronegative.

For the CDR3, the DNA is TGTGCCAGCAGCTTGGCTCAGGGGACCTCTGGGGCCAACGTCCTGACTTTC. Protein sequence: CASSLAQGTSGANVLTF. V is TRBV5-5 and J is TRBJ2-6; a possible D gene is TRBD1 (6 bases). The CDR3 spans 17 residues. V lost 0 bases, J lost 0 bases, and 10 bases lay in between. Germline loops: CDR1 SGHKS, CDR2 YYEKEE (reference sequence).